One sample yielded the 18 T cell receptor beta chains listed below, sequenced in a study of cytomegalovirus exposure and HLA in healthy donors. The PCR made use of 60 Vbeta and 13 Jbeta primers. The repertoire was sequenced with immunoSEQ multiplex PCR; TCRdb's copy has only in-frame clones and lacks some. The sample data list 150,000 to 200,000 clones. What was sequenced was PBMCs. The receptors shown here come from a woman in her sixties or seventies in good health and CMV-seronegative.

The chain has TRBV6-1 and TRBJ1-2, with 7 positions matching TRBD1. The trim removed 4 bases at V and 1 base at J, leaving 3 bases unmatched. The CDR3 is 14 residues long. Germline V gene lookup returns CDR1 MNHNS and CDR2 SASEGT. CDR3 nucleotides: TGTGCCAGCAGTGCCGACAGGGATAACTATGGCTACACCTTC. This codes for CASSADRDNYGYTF.

This chain links TRBV9 with TRBJ2-7, with D unclear. The ends were cut back, 4 bases at V and 7 bases at J, with 15 bases in the middle. The V gene's germline CDR1 is SGDLS and CDR2 YYNGEE. This CDR3 region has 13 residues. The CDR3 DNA sequence: TGTGCCAGCAGCCCCGGCCAGGTCAGGGAGCAGTACTTC. This sequence encodes CASSPGQVREQYF.

The chain uses TRBV11-2 and TRBJ2-7; a possible D gene is TRBD1 (6 bases). The V gene's germline CDR1 is SGHAT and CDR2 FQNNGV. V lost 5 bases, J lost 6 bases, and 14 bases lay in between. The CDR3 extends over 13 amino acids. CDR3 loop: CASSLPRGPEQYF. In DNA form, the CDR3 reads TGTGCCAGCAGCCTTCCCAGGGGTCCCGAGCAGTACTTC.

The V and J genes are TRBV15 and TRBJ2-7, with 7 bases aligning to TRBD1. Germline assignment: CDR1 LNHNV and CDR2 YYDKDF (reference sequence). There are 14 residues in the CDR3. V lost 4 bases and J lost 1; bases outside the gene matches: 4. DNA of the CDR3: TGTGCCACCAGCACGACAGGGAGTTCCTACGAGCAGTACTTC. It translates to CATSTTGSSYEQYF.

This sequence joins TRBV7-9 and TRBJ1-5; D uncertain. V lost 5 bases, J lost 4 bases, and 15 bases lay in between. Per the germline V gene, CDR1 is SEHNR and CDR2 is FQNEAQ (reference sequence). This CDR3 is 15 amino acids long. The CDR3 spells CASSRDSRGNQPQHF. Written as DNA, the CDR3 is TGTGCCAGCAGCCGTGACTCGCGAGGAAATCAGCCCCAGCATTTT.

The chain combines TRBV2 with TRBJ2-3; TRBD1 might be the D (6 bases). Trimming pared 8 bases from V and 3 bases from J, leaving 18 bases between. This CDR3 is 15 amino acids long. Germline V CDR1 and CDR2: SNHLY, FYNNEI. The CDR3 region is CASRLVGASTDTQYF. CDR3 sequence (DNA): TGTGCCAGCCGTCTAGTGGGGGCTTCAACAGATACGCAGTATTTT.

The chain employs TRBV7-9 and TRBJ2-7; perhaps TRBD1 as D (5 bases). The V end lost 5 bases, the J end lost 0 bases, and 11 bases lay between the germline ends. The CDR3 is 14 amino acids. CDR1 and CDR2 (germline): SEHNR, FQNEAQ (reference sequence). The CDR3 DNA follows: TGTGCCAGCAGCGGTCAGGGATACTCCTACGAGCAGTACTTC. Encoded protein: CASSGQGYSYEQYF.

The chain uses TRBV10-3 and TRBJ1-5; D call uncertain. Trimming removed 2 bases at V and 0 bases at J, with 14 bases between. The CDR3 runs to 17 residues. The germline gives CDR1 ENHRY, CDR2 SYGVKD. The CDR3 sequence: CAISEGWAISSNQPQHF. CDR3 coding DNA: TGTGCCATCAGTGAGGGTTGGGCAATCTCTAGCAATCAGCCCCAGCATTTT.

This chain connects TRBV2 to TRBJ2-6; D is ambiguous. Per germline, CDR1 SNHLY and CDR2 FYNNEI. The CDR3 has 14 amino acids. With 5 bases removed from V and 0 bases from J, the gap between germline ends came to 5 bases. CDR3 in DNA: TGTGCCAGCAGTCAGAACTCTGGGGCCAACGTCCTGACTTTC. Protein product: CASSQNSGANVLTF.

V gene TRBV5-1 combines with J gene TRBJ2-5; D not resolved. Gene TRBJ2-7 matches the end of the DNA better, so the J call may be wrong. Looked up from germline, CDR1 is SGHRS and CDR2 is YFSETQ. The CDR3 runs 14 residues. The DNA of the CDR3 is TGCGCCAGCAGCTTGGCCCCTCCTTCCTACGAGCAGTACTTC. Its translation is CASSLAPPSYEQYF.

The chain joins TRBV7-9 to TRBJ2-5; 10 bases are shared with TRBD2. This CDR3 has 16 residues. The germline CDR1 and CDR2 sequences are SEHNR and FQNEAQ (reference sequence). After removal of 3 bases from V and 3 bases from J, the junction contained 7 bases not matched to a gene. The CDR3 reads CASSLGGSGREETQYF. The CDR3 DNA follows: TGTGCCAGCAGCTTGGGGGGCAGCGGGAGGGAAGAGACCCAGTACTTC.

V usage is TRBV7-3 and J usage is TRBJ2-2, with a tentative D call TRBD2 (5 bases). Per the germline V gene, CDR1 is SGHTA and CDR2 is FQGTGA. V was cut by 5 bases and J by 3 bases, with 10 bases left in between. The CDR3 loop spans 14 amino acids. In DNA form, the CDR3 reads TGTGCCAGCAGCCCCTACGGGGACACCGGGGAGCTGTTTTTT. Translated: CASSPYGDTGELFF.

The chain recombines TRBV5-1 with TRBJ1-1, with 11 bases lining up with TRBD1. CDR1 is SGHRS and CDR2 is YFSETQ in the germline V gene. J was trimmed by 5 bases and V by 4 bases; bases with no gene match: 7. The CDR3 has 15 residues. CDR3: CASSRSGQGGTEAFF. CDR3 nucleotide sequence: TGCGCCAGCAGCCGTTCGGGACAGGGGGGGACTGAAGCTTTCTTT.

J is TRBJ2-7 and V is TRBV7-9; TRBD1 is a possible D gene (6 bases). V was shortened by 3 bases and J by 3 bases, with 12 bases between the two germline ends. The CDR3 totals 14 residues. Germline CDR1 is SEHNR and CDR2 is FQNEAQ (reference sequence). CDR3 residues: CASSLYQGFYEQYF. In nucleotides, the CDR3 is TGTGCCAGCAGCTTGTACCAGGGGTTCTACGAGCAGTACTTC.

V is TRBV7-9 and J is TRBJ2-1; 13 positions match TRBD2. The CDR3 is 16 residues long. Germline trimming cut 3 bases from V and 3 bases from J; bases unmatched to any gene: 2. Germline values: CDR1 SEHNR, CDR2 FQNEAQ (reference sequence). The CDR3 sequence is CASSLGLAGRYNEQFF. Written as DNA, the CDR3 is TGTGCCAGCAGCTTGGGACTAGCGGGGCGCTACAATGAGCAGTTCTTC. The entire variable domain, with the rest obtained from reference TRBV7-9 and TRBJ2-1, is as follows: DTGVSQNPRHKITKRGQNVTFRCDPISEHNRLYWYRQTLGQGPEFLTYFQNEAQLEKSRLLSDRFSAERPKGSFSTLEIQRTEQGDSAMYLCASSLGLAGRYNEQFFGPGTRLTVL.

This chain uses TRBV4-3 with TRBJ1-4; D is possibly TRBD1 (5 bases). Germline assignment: CDR1 LGHNA and CDR2 YSLEER. The CDR3 has 15 amino acids. The V and J ends lost 1 base and 7 bases respectively, with 13 bases between them. The CDR3 is CASSQGGRGGEKLFF. The DNA of the CDR3 is TGCGCCAGCAGCCAAGGAGGGAGGGGTGGTGAAAAACTGTTTTTT.

The V gene is TRBV7-9, the J gene TRBJ2-3; 13 positions match TRBD2. V trimming: 1 base; J trimming: 3 bases; junction bases outside the gene matches: 10. There are 19 residues in the CDR3. Per the germline V gene, CDR1 is SEHNR and CDR2 is FQNEAQ (reference sequence). CDR3 in amino acids: CASSLVPSWTSGRTDTQYF. In DNA, the CDR3 is TGTGCCAGCAGCTTAGTACCGTCCTGGACTAGCGGGAGAACAGATACGCAGTATTTT.

V gene TRBV5-1 combines with J gene TRBJ2-1; 7 bases match TRBD1. The CDR3 sequence is 12 residues long. J was trimmed by 9 bases and V by 7 bases; bases with no gene match: 7. Germline CDR1 and CDR2: SGHRS and YFSETQ. CDR3 loop: CASGPDRREQFF. As DNA, the CDR3 is TGCGCCAGCGGTCCGGACAGGCGTGAGCAGTTCTTC.